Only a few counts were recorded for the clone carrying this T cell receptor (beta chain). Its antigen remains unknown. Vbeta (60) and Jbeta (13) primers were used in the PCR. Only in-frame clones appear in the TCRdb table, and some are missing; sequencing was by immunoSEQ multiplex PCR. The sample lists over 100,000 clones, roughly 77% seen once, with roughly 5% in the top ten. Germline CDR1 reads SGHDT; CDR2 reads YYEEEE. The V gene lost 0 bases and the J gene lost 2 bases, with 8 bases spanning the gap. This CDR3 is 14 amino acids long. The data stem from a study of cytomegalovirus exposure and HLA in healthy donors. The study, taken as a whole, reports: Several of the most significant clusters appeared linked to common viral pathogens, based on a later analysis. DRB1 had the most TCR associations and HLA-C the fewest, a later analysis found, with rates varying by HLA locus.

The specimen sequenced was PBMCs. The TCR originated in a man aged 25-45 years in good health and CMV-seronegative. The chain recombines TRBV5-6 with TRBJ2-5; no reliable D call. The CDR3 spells CASSLGAPQETQYF. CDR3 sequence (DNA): TGTGCCAGCAGCTTGGGAGCCCCACAAGAGACCCAGTACTTC.